This entry lists 8 T cell receptor beta chains sequenced from one sample in a study of T cell responses to AZD1222 COVID-19 vaccine. Some clones are missing from TCRdb's copy, which holds only in-frame ones; the method was immunoSEQ multiplex PCR. Seen here are approximately 190,000 clones, over 70% observed once, and the top ten hold approximately 2.5%. The sequences come from peripheral blood, collected on day 0 of MenACWY control vaccination. The origin of the receptors is an adult in good health.

This clone was recorded only once. J is TRBJ1-2 and V is TRBV5-1; D is unresolved. The ends were cut back, 0 bases at V and 4 bases at J, with 13 bases in the middle. From germline, CDR1 is SGHRS and CDR2 YFSETQ. This CDR3 is 15 amino acids long. The CDR3 DNA reads as TGCGCCAGCAGCTTGGTTCAGCCCGATGCCTATGGCTACACCTTC. Its translation: CASSLVQPDAYGYTF.

CDR3 region: CASSLAGGGTDTQYF. CDR3 coding DNA: TGTGCCAGTAGTCTAGCGGGAGGAGGCACAGATACGCAGTATTTT. The chain joins TRBV19 to TRBJ2-3; 11 bases fit TRBD2. The CDR3 has 15 amino acids. Per the germline V gene, CDR1 is LNHDA and CDR2 is SQIVND (reference sequence). The trim removed 5 bases at V and 1 base at J, leaving 2 bases unmatched.

This clone came up a few times. The V and J genes are TRBV28 and TRBJ2-7; D unresolved. The CDR3 loop spans 11 amino acids. The V end lost 8 bases, the J end lost 2 bases, and 7 bases lay between the germline ends. In germline, CDR1 is MDHEN, CDR2 SYDVKM. The CDR3 protein is CASGVTYEQYF. CDR3 DNA: TGTGCCAGCGGTGTCACCTACGAGCAGTACTTC.

This chain uses TRBV12-3 or TRBV12-4 with TRBJ1-2; 7 bases map to TRBD1. The CDR3 is made up of 13 amino acids. The J segment lost 3 bases and the V segment lost 6 bases, leaving 4 bases of the junction unmatched. CDR3: CASRQGFDYGYTF. Written as DNA, the CDR3 is TGTGCCAGCAGACAGGGGTTTGACTATGGCTACACCTTC.

This rearrangement joins TRBV7-2 to TRBJ2-1; D assignment may be TRBD1 or TRBD2 (5 bases each). Germline values: CDR1 SGHTA, CDR2 FQGNSA. Trimming shortened V by 3 bases and J by 9 bases, and 12 bases separated the two germline ends. This CDR3 spans 13 amino acids. The CDR3: CASSFRTGREQFF. DNA for the CDR3: TGTGCCAGCAGCTTTAGGACGGGGCGTGAGCAGTTCTTC.

The chain combines TRBV21-1 with TRBJ1-6; the table calls TRBD1, which could not be checked here. TRBV21-1 is deemed a pseudogene. The CDR3 runs to 17 residues. CDR3: CASSKAKGLKDTLPLHF. In nucleotides, the CDR3 is TGTGCCAGCAGCAAAGCTAAAGGTCTAAAGGACACATTACCCCTCCACTTT.

The V gene is TRBV7-3, the J gene TRBJ1-1; no reliable D call. Trimming took 2 bases from V and 0 from J, leaving 4 bases between them. The germline V gene has CDR1 SGHTA and CDR2 FQGTGA. The CDR3 covers 13 residues. As DNA, the CDR3 is TGTGCCAGCAGCTTATTAATGAACACTGAAGCTTTCTTT. Protein: CASSLLMNTEAFF.

The chain employs TRBV2 and TRBJ2-7; D is possibly TRBD1 (6 bases). This CDR3 has 12 amino acids. Germline CDR1 and CDR2: SNHLY and FYNNEI. The V end lost 8 bases, the J end lost 5 bases, and 13 bases lay between the germline ends. CDR3 sequence reads: CASLRQANEQYF. In DNA, the CDR3 is TGTGCCAGCCTCCGACAGGCCAACGAGCAGTACTTC.